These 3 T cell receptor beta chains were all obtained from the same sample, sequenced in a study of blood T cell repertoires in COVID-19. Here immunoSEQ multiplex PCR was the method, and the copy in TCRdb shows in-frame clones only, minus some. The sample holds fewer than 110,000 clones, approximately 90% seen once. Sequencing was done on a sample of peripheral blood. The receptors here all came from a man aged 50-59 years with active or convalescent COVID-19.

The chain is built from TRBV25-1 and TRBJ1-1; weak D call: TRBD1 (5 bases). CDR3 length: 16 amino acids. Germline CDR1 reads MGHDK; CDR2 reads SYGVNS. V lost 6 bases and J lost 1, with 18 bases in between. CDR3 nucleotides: TGTGCCAGCAGGGGGGGGGACTATTACAGGAACACTGAAGCTTTCTTT. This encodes CASRGGDYYRNTEAFF.

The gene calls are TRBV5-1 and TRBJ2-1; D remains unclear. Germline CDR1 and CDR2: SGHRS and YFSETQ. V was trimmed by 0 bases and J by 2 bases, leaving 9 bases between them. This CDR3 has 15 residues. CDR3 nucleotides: TGCGCCAGCAGCTTGGCCGCGGCGGCCTACAATGAGCAGTTCTTC. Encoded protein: CASSLAAAAYNEQFF.

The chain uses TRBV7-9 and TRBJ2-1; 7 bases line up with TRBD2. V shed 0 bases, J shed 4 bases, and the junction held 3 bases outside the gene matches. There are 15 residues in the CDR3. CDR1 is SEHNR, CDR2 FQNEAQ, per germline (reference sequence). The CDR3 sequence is CASSLAGGPYNEQFF. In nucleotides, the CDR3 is TGTGCCAGCAGCTTAGCGGGAGGGCCGTACAATGAGCAGTTCTTC.